This passage covers 26 T cell receptor beta chains from one sample sequenced in a study of cytomegalovirus exposure and HLA in healthy donors. The PCR employed 60 Vbeta primers together with 13 Jbeta primers. The table came from immunoSEQ multiplex PCR; TCRdb's copy has only in-frame clones and leaves some out. The sample has about 140,000 clones; about 80% are singletons. The sequenced sample consisted of PBMCs. These receptors were collected from a man aged 25 to 45 in good health and CMV-seronegative.

The chain combines TRBV13 with TRBJ2-3; 7 nucleotides line up with TRBD2. From germline, CDR1 is PRHDT and CDR2 FYEKMQ (reference sequence). There are 13 residues in the CDR3. V was clipped by 4 bases and J by 5 bases; unmatched bases: 3. The CDR3 DNA reads TGTGCCAGCAGCTGGTGGGGGGGAGATACGCAGTATTTT. Amino acid sequence: CASSWWGGDTQYF.

The V call is TRBV11-2, the J call TRBJ2-3; possible D gene TRBD1, 6 bases. V lost 6 bases, J lost 3 bases, and 16 bases lay in between. Germline values: CDR1 SGHAT, CDR2 FQNNGV. CDR3 size: 15 residues. DNA of the CDR3: TGTGCCAGCAGACCGACAGGATCCGGTACAGATACGCAGTATTTT. Translated: CASRPTGSGTDTQYF.

This clone was seen a single time. The V call is TRBV5-1, the J call TRBJ2-5; TRBD2 matches at 9 bases. Per germline, CDR1 SGHRS and CDR2 YFSETQ. This CDR3 contains 15 residues. Trimming took 3 bases from V and 11 from J; bases not matched to a gene: 14. CDR3 protein: CASSWSLAGAGEQYF. The CDR3 DNA reads as TGCGCCAGCAGCTGGTCCTTAGCGGGAGCTGGGGAGCAGTACTTC.

This chain links TRBV30 with TRBJ1-1, with TRBD1 identical over 7 bases. Losses at the gene ends were 6 bases for V and 0 bases for J; bases not matched to a gene: 10. The germline gives CDR1 GTSNPN, CDR2 SVGIG (reference sequence). The CDR3 loop spans 15 amino acids. The CDR3 DNA follows: TGTGCCTGTTCCGGGACAGCTTTCATGAACACTGAAGCTTTCTTT. This encodes CACSGTAFMNTEAFF.

The chain combines TRBV10-2 with TRBJ2-3, with 13 positions matching TRBD2. This CDR3 has 19 amino acids. The germline V gene has CDR1 WSHSY and CDR2 SAAADI. Trimming at V came to 6 bases and at J to 0 bases, leaving 12 bases not matched to a gene. The CDR3 reads CASRNLPGLAGSSTDTQYF. CDR3 sequence (DNA): TGCGCCAGCAGGAATCTCCCGGGACTAGCGGGGTCTAGCACAGATACGCAGTATTTT.

The rearrangement uses TRBV27 and TRBJ1-3, with 8 nucleotides matching TRBD1. Germline trimming cut 4 bases from V and 0 bases from J; bases unmatched to any gene: 5. The CDR3 runs to 16 residues. Germline V lookup: CDR1 MNHEY, CDR2 SMNVEV (reference sequence). CDR3 loop: CASSYGTGDSGNTIYF. CDR3 sequence (DNA): TGTGCCAGCAGTTACGGGACAGGCGACTCTGGAAACACCATATATTTT.

The chain links TRBV28 to TRBJ2-7; TRBD2 matches 11 bases. The junction had 5 bases not matched to a gene; V was cut back by 6 bases and J by 1 base. The CDR3 loop spans 15 amino acids. Germline-derived CDR1 and CDR2 are MDHEN and SYDVKM. CDR3: CASRHGTSGSYEQYF. DNA of the CDR3: TGTGCCAGCAGGCACGGGACTAGCGGTTCCTACGAGCAGTACTTC. Together with reference TRBV28 and TRBJ2-7, the CDR3 gives the full variable domain: DVKVTQSSRYLVKRTGEKVFLECVQDMDHENMFWYRQDPGLGLRLIYFSYDVKMKEKGDIPEGYSVSREKKERFSLILESASTNQTSMYLCASRHGTSGSYEQYFGPGTRLTVT.

A single count supports this clone. This chain joins TRBV4-1 and TRBJ2-7; 8 bases align to TRBD2. This CDR3 has 16 residues. Germline values: CDR1 MGHRA, CDR2 YSYEKL. V lost 1 base to trimming and J lost 6 bases; unmatched junction nucleotides: 11. The CDR3 DNA is TGCGCCAGCAGCCAAGCCACGGGAGGGCCGTCTTTCGAGCAGTACTTC. Amino acids: CASSQATGGPSFEQYF.

The chain uses TRBV2 and TRBJ1-2; no clear D gene. The V end lost 7 bases, the J end lost 7 bases, and 16 bases lay between the germline ends. Germline V lookup: CDR1 SNHLY, CDR2 FYNNEI. The CDR3 is 13 amino acids. CDR3 protein: CASKNEVFRGYTF. The DNA of the CDR3 is TGTGCCAGCAAAAATGAGGTATTTCGTGGCTACACCTTC.

The J gene is TRBJ2-2, the V gene TRBV14, with D unclear. CDR3 size: 14 residues. CDR1 and CDR2 from the germline V gene are SGHDN and FVKESK. The germline V and J ends were trimmed by 3 bases and 3 bases, with 8 bases remaining between them. The CDR3 DNA reads TGTGCCAGCAGCCACTTACTCTACACCGGGGAGCTGTTTTTT. Encoded protein: CASSHLLYTGELFF. Filled out from reference TRBV14 and TRBJ2-2, the complete variable domain reads EAGVTQFPSHSVIEKGQTVTLRCDPISGHDNLYWYRRVMGKEIKFLLHFVKESKQDESGMPNNRFLAERTGGTYSTLKVQPAELEDSGVYFCASSHLLYTGELFFGEGSRLTVL.

The chain employs TRBV30 and TRBJ1-6; the D is unclear. CDR3 size: 14 residues. Deletions cut 6 bases from V and 0 bases from J, with 9 bases between. The germline V gene has CDR1 GTSNPN and CDR2 SVGIG (reference sequence). The CDR3 nucleotides read TGTGCCTGTTACCAGGCCTCCTATAATTCACCCCTCCACTTT. It yields the protein CACYQASYNSPLHF.

V is TRBV7-2 and J is TRBJ2-1, with 7 positions matching TRBD2. Germline assignment: CDR1 SGHTA and CDR2 FQGNSA. Trimming cost V 1 base and J 4 bases; bases outside gene matches: 4. The CDR3 is made up of 15 amino acids. The CDR3 sequence: CASSLVPSGYNEQFF. The CDR3 DNA is TGTGCCAGCAGCTTAGTCCCTAGCGGATACAATGAGCAGTTCTTC.

V gene TRBV30 combines with J gene TRBJ2-1; D call uncertain. Germline V gene lookup returns CDR1 GTSNPN and CDR2 SVGIG (reference sequence). The CDR3 sequence is 13 residues long. With 0 bases removed from V and 10 bases from J, the gap between germline ends came to 13 bases. The CDR3 reads CAWSVWVAREQFF. The CDR3 nucleotides read TGTGCCTGGAGTGTATGGGTAGCTCGGGAGCAGTTCTTC.

This chain connects TRBV9 to TRBJ2-1; 9 nucleotides align to TRBD1. This CDR3 comprises 14 residues. The germline V gene has CDR1 SGDLS and CDR2 YYNGEE. The V segment lost 4 bases and the J segment 9 bases; nucleotides outside the gene matches: 8. CDR3 residues: CASSPRTGEGEQFF. In DNA, the CDR3 is TGTGCCAGCAGCCCACGGACAGGGGAAGGTGAGCAGTTCTTC.

V and J are TRBV28 and TRBJ1-2; the D is unclear. V shed 7 bases and J shed 1 base, with 4 bases lying between them. The CDR3 runs 11 residues. Per germline, CDR1 MDHEN and CDR2 SYDVKM. The CDR3 nucleotides are TGTGCCAGCAACAGTAACTATGGCTACACCTTC. This sequence encodes CASNSNYGYTF.

The chain uses TRBV10-2 and TRBJ2-1, with unresolved D. Per germline, CDR1 WSHSY and CDR2 SAAADI. The V and J ends lost 5 bases and 2 bases respectively, with 7 bases between them. The CDR3 is 13 residues long. Here the CDR3 reads CASSRYPYNEQFF. The CDR3 DNA reads as TGCGCCAGCAGTCGCTACCCCTACAATGAGCAGTTCTTC.

The count of this clone is one. The chain couples TRBV30 to TRBJ2-1; 9 bases fit TRBD2. There are 16 residues in the CDR3. The germline gives CDR1 GTSNPN, CDR2 SVGIG (reference sequence). The J segment lost 4 bases and the V segment lost 0 bases, leaving 7 bases of the junction unmatched. The CDR3 DNA reads TGTGCCTGGAGTGTCCGATCGACTAGCGGTTACAATGAGCAGTTCTTC. Its protein is CAWSVRSTSGYNEQFF. The full variable domain, its missing parts supplied by reference TRBV30 and TRBJ2-1, is SQTIHQWPATLVQPVGSPLSLECTVEGTSNPNLYWYRQAAGRGLQLLFYSVGIGQISSEVPQNLSASRPQDRQFILSSKKLLLSDSGFYLCAWSVRSTSGYNEQFFGPGTRLTVL.

This chain connects TRBV4-3 to TRBJ1-2, with 7 positions matching TRBD1. The CDR3 is 14 residues long. J lost 8 bases, V lost 6 bases, and 12 bases had no gene match. Germline CDR1 is LGHNA and CDR2 is YSLEER. CDR3 coding DNA: TGCGCCAGCAGGCCAACCGGGACAGCTGACGGCTACACCTTC. It translates to CASRPTGTADGYTF.

This clone was seen once. The chain is built from TRBV6-1 and TRBJ2-3, with TRBD2 identical over 8 bases. Per the germline V gene, CDR1 is MNHNS and CDR2 is SASEGT. V trimming: 6 bases; J trimming: 5 bases; junction bases outside the gene matches: 10. This CDR3 has 15 amino acids. The CDR3 loop is CASREPSGRGDTQYF. In nucleotides, the CDR3 is TGTGCCAGCAGAGAACCCAGCGGGAGAGGAGATACGCAGTATTTT.

V is TRBV7-6 and J is TRBJ2-5; maybe TRBD2 (5 bases). This CDR3 comprises 13 residues. CDR1 is SGHVS, CDR2 FNYEAQ, per germline. With 5 bases removed from V and 5 bases from J, the gap between germline ends came to 12 bases. CDR3 protein: CASSQGGVETQYF. CDR3 DNA sequence: TGTGCCAGCAGCCAAGGAGGCGTGGAGACCCAGTACTTC.

CDR3 protein: CASSAGTGNEKLFF. The CDR3 DNA is TGTGCCAGCTCAGCTGGGACAGGCAATGAAAAACTGTTTTTT. This rearrangement joins TRBV18 to TRBJ1-4; 8 nucleotides agree with TRBD1. The CDR3 sequence is 14 residues long. Germline V gene data show CDR1 as KGHSH and CDR2 as LQKENI. J lost 5 bases, V lost 5 bases, and 4 bases had no gene match.

The chain uses TRBV12-5 and TRBJ2-1; 10 bases are shared with TRBD1. The germline V gene has CDR1 LGHNT and CDR2 FRNRAP. The length of the CDR3 is 14 residues. V gave up 6 bases and J gave up 8 bases; unmatched junction bases: 7. CDR3 nucleotide sequence: TGTGCTAGTGGCCACCGGGACAGGGGCGATGAGCAGTTCTTC. This codes for CASGHRDRGDEQFF.

Regarding this clone: The same CDR3 arises from other DNA sequences in this sample as well. The rearrangement joins TRBV5-1 to TRBJ2-3; D perhaps matches TRBD2 (5 bases). V dropped 3 bases and J dropped 0 bases, with 11 bases sitting between them. Germline V gene data show CDR1 as SGHRS and CDR2 as YFSETQ. This CDR3 has 15 amino acids. The CDR3 region is CASSSDGKSTDTQYF. The CDR3 coding sequence is TGCGCCAGCAGCTCTGACGGGAAGAGCACAGATACGCAGTATTTT.

This chain uses TRBV5-5 with TRBJ2-1; 11 nucleotides align to TRBD2. V lost 1 base to trimming and J lost 12 bases; unmatched junction nucleotides: 18. Germline CDR1 is SGHKS and CDR2 is YYEKEE (reference sequence). The CDR3 extends over 18 amino acids. CDR3: CASSLLLAGVAFGVVQFF. CDR3 bases: TGTGCCAGCAGCTTGTTACTAGCGGGAGTAGCTTTTGGGGTTGTGCAGTTCTTC.

V usage is TRBV7-2 and J usage is TRBJ2-7, with TRBD1 identical over 10 bases. The CDR3 consists of 13 residues. J was trimmed by 5 bases and V by 6 bases; bases with no gene match: 4. Germline CDR1 SGHTA, CDR2 FQGNSA. The CDR3 region has the DNA TGTGCCAGCAGACAAGGACAGGGGGACGAGCAGTACTTC. Protein product: CASRQGQGDEQYF. The whole variable domain, filled in from reference TRBV7-2 and TRBJ2-7, reads GAGVSQSPSNKVTEKGKDVELRCDPISGHTALYWYRQSLGQGLEFLIYFQGNSAPDKSGLPSDRFSAERTGGSVSTLTIQRTQQEDSAVYLCASRQGQGDEQYFGPGTRLTVT.

J is TRBJ2-7 and V is TRBV15; 8 bases match TRBD2. From germline, CDR1 is LNHNV and CDR2 YYDKDF (reference sequence). The ends lost 1 base at V and 5 bases at J; junction bases unmatched: 19. The CDR3 has 19 residues. The CDR3 is CATSRGALGGSGSTHEQYF. For the CDR3, the DNA is TGTGCCACCAGCAGAGGTGCCCTTGGGGGGAGCGGGAGTACCCACGAGCAGTACTTC.